This TCR beta chain was observed in a study of OX40 agonist ivuxolimab in advanced cancers. In the study overall: Patients with hepatocellular carcinoma, melanoma, renal cell or head and neck cancer made up the dose-escalation patients. Partial responses occurred in Three dose-escalation patients, one with hepatocellular carcinoma and two with cutaneous melanoma.

TCRdb's table, derived via immunoSEQ multiplex PCR, lists solely in-frame clones and lacks some. This sample carries about 100,000 clones, around 90% of them seen once, and the ten largest clones take around 0.7%. Germline CDR1 reads SGHTA; CDR2 reads FQGTGA. V dropped 0 bases and J dropped 6 bases, with 6 bases sitting between them. The CDR3 extends over 13 amino acids. Sequencing was performed on CD4+ or CD8+ T cells sorted from blood, taken in a trial of the OX40 agonist ivuxolimab. The chain recombines TRBV7-3 with TRBJ1-5; D is ambiguous. This clonotype was sampled from an adult with an advanced solid tumor such as melanoma, head and neck, liver or kidney cancer. CDR3 in DNA: TGTGCCAGCAGCTTAACAAGCGGTCAGCCCCAGCATTTT. Its translation: CASSLTSGQPQHF.